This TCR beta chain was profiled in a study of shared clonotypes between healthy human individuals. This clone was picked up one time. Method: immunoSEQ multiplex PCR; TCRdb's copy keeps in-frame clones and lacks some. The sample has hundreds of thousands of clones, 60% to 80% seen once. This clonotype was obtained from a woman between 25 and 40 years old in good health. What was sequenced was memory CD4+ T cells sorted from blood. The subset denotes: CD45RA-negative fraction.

CDR3 coding DNA: TGTGCCAGCAGCTTAGACGGACAGGTTAATCAGCCCCAGCATTTT. This translates into CASSLDGQVNQPQHF. The chain recombines TRBV7-2 with TRBJ1-5; TRBD1 matches 7 bases. The V gene end was trimmed by 1 base and the J gene end by 4 bases; junction bases not matched to a gene: 4. The CDR3 length is 15 residues. CDR1 is SGHTA and CDR2 is FQGNSA in the germline V gene.